Listed below are T cell receptor beta chains from one sample, sequenced in a study of beta chain features in type 1 diabetes. Sequencing used immunoSEQ multiplex PCR; TCRdb keeps in-frame clones, though not all of them. There are roughly 610,000 clones in the sample; roughly a sixth occur only once, and roughly 0.098% lies in the top ten. Material for sequencing was naive CD4+ T cells from blood. The receptors were gathered from a man aged 18 to 30 in good health. Each CDR3 is given with its conserved first and last residue. A D gene is named only where the DNA matches it firmly. Size tells how often a clone was seen (once, few, many) or the class of an expanded clone, and some rows leave it out.

TRBJ2-3 | few | TRBV7-2 | . | TGTGCCAGCAGCTTAGTCCGGTCGTGGGTAACAGATACGCAGTATTTT | CASSLVRSWVTDTQYF
TRBJ2-5 | few | TRBV7-2 | . | TGTGCCAGCAGCTCTCGGAGGGGGGATTACAAAGAGACCCAGTACTTC | CASSSRRGDYKETQYF
TRBJ2-6 | . | TRBV4-3 | . | TGCGCCAGCAGCCAAGAAGCCAGGGGTAGCTCTGGGGCCAACGTCCTGACTTTC | CASSQEARGSSGANVLTF
TRBJ2-1 | . | TRBV9 | . | TGTGCCAGCAGCGTAGGGAGGCCTCGCTACAATGAGCAGTTCTTC | CASSVGRPRYNEQFF
TRBJ2-1 | few | TRBV6-5 | TRBD2 | TGTGCCAGCAGTTACTGGGCGGGAGGATATGAGCAGTTCTTC | CASSYWAGGYEQFF
TRBJ2-7 | . | TRBV30 | TRBD1 | TGTGCCTGGACGGGACAGCCATCGTCCTACGAGCAGTACTTC | CAWTGQPSSYEQYF
TRBJ2-5 | . | TRBV7-2 | . | TGTGCCAGCAGCTTAGATCGGGTTTACCAAGAGACCCAGTACTTC | CASSLDRVYQETQYF
TRBJ1-6 | few | TRBV7-6 | . | TGTGCCAGCAGCTTAAAGGGACTTGATAATTCACCCCTCCACTTT | CASSLKGLDNSPLHF
TRBJ2-7 | few | TRBV7-2 | . | TGTGCCAGCAGCTTAAGAGACGGAATGGGGTACGAGCAGTACTTC | CASSLRDGMGYEQYF
TRBJ2-7 | few | TRBV4-2 | TRBD2 | TGTGCCAGCAGCCCCGGGACTAGCTACTACGAGCAGTACTTC | CASSPGTSYYEQYF
TRBJ2-1 | . | TRBV10-3 | . | TGTGCCATCAGTGAGTCGCGCGCGGGGAATGAGCAGTTCTTC | CAISESRAGNEQFF
TRBJ2-7 | . | TRBV4-1 | TRBD2 | TGCGCCAGCAGCCAAGGGACTAGCAGCTACGAGCAGTACTTC | CASSQGTSSYEQYF
TRBJ2-3 | once | TRBV7-9 | TRBD2 | TGTGCCAGCAGCTTAGTACTAGCGGGAGGAACAGATACGCAGTATTTT | CASSLVLAGGTDTQYF
TRBJ1-2 | few | TRBV4-2 | . | TGTGCCAGCAGCCCTACGGGGCACGGCTACACCTTC | CASSPTGHGYTF
TRBJ1-2 | . | TRBV7-6 | . | TGTGCCAGCAGCTTAGATGGGCGCTCCCTTGTCTACACCTTC | CASSLDGRSLVYTF
TRBJ1-2 | . | TRBV6-1 | . | TGTGCCAGCAGTGATATCAGGGCAGGGATGGTTGGCTACACCTTC | CASSDIRAGMVGYTF
TRBJ2-7 | few | TRBV29-1 | . | TGCAGCGTTCAAGGGGGGGACGAGCAGTACTTC | CSVQGGDEQYF
TRBJ2-5 | . | TRBV18 | . | TGTGCCAGCTCACCAATCTTCTCAGCCGCGGAAGAGACCCAGTACTTC | CASSPIFSAAEETQYF
TRBJ2-1 | . | TRBV4-2 | TRBD2 | TGTGCCAGCAGCCAAGCCTTCCGAACGGGACTAGCGGCCAACTCCTACAATGAGCAGTTCTTC | CASSQAFRTGLAANSYNEQFF
TRBJ1-2 | few | TRBV5-1 | . | TGCGCCAGCAGCGCCGGACGGCTGTATGGCTACACCTTC | CASSAGRLYGYTF
TRBJ2-5 | . | TRBV29-1 | TRBD1 | TGCAGCGTTGCCCGACAGGGAAGAGAGACCCAGTACTTC | CSVARQGRETQYF
TRBJ2-3 | . | TRBV2 | TRBD1 | TGTGCCAGCGCCCTCGGACAGGGCGGTACAGATACGCAGTATTTT | CASALGQGGTDTQYF
TRBJ2-7 | . | TRBV5-1 | TRBD1 | TGCGCCAGCAGCTCAAGACAGGGGGCGGTCTACGAGCAGTACTTC | CASSSRQGAVYEQYF
TRBJ2-1 | . | TRBV14 | . | TGTGCCAGCAGCCGCTGGGGGACGGGGAACTACAATGAGCAGTTCTTC | CASSRWGTGNYNEQFF
TRBJ1-5 | . | TRBV4-3 | TRBD1 | TGCGCCAGCAGCCAGGACGACAGGGTCGGGCCCCAGCATTTT | CASSQDDRVGPQHF
TRBJ1-6 | . | TRBV5-6 | TRBD1 | TGTGCCAGCAGGGACAGGGGACCCCTCCACTTT | CASRDRGPLHF
TRBJ2-2 | . | TRBV11-2 | . | TGTGCCAGCAGCTTACCCCCAGGGAAGCAGTACGGGGAGCTGTTTTTT | CASSLPPGKQYGELFF
TRBJ1-5 | . | TRBV18 | . | TGTGCCAGCTCACCACGGGAGAGATCCCTGGGGCCCCAGCATTTT | CASSPRERSLGPQHF
TRBJ2-1 | few | TRBV9 | . | TGTGCCCCTACCAGAGGGGGAGTTCTCTACAATGAGCAGTTCTTC | CAPTRGGVLYNEQFF
TRBJ2-7 | few | TRBV28 | . | TGTGCCAGCACCGGGCCCTACGAGCAGTACTTC | CASTGPYEQYF
TRBJ2-2 | once | TRBV5-1 | TRBD1 | TGCGCCAGCAGCTACCGACAGGGAATCACCGGGGAGCTGTTTTTT | CASSYRQGITGELFF
TRBJ2-7 | few | TRBV4-3 | . | TGCGCCAGCAGCCGAAGAGGGTCGGGTGGGTTCGACGAGCAGTACTTC | CASSRRGSGGFDEQYF
TRBJ2-6 | . | TRBV7-6 | . | TGTGCCAGCAGCTTAAAGGTGAAAGGGGCAGGGGCCAACGTCCTGACTTTC | CASSLKVKGAGANVLTF
TRBJ2-1 | few | TRBV7-2 | . | TGTGCCAGCAGCTTACGGGGGAACAGGGGTGGACACAATGAGCAGTTCTTC | CASSLRGNRGGHNEQFF
TRBJ1-2 | . | TRBV4-3 | . | TGCGCCAGCAGCCAAGATAGTCCTGGCCGAGGGCGTGGCTACACCTTC | CASSQDSPGRGRGYTF
TRBJ1-1 | . | TRBV4-3 | . | TGCGCCAGCAGCCAAGAGGGGGCAGCGGAAGCTTTCTTT | CASSQEGAAEAFF
TRBJ1-6 | . | TRBV5-1 | . | TGCGCCAGCAGAGGGGTCTCCTATAATTCACCCCTCCACTTT | CASRGVSYNSPLHF
TRBJ1-2 | . | TRBV28 | . | TGTGCCAGCAGTTTGAGACGGATCTATGGCTACACCTTC | CASSLRRIYGYTF
TRBJ1-1 | . | TRBV4-2 | TRBD1 | TGTGCCAGCAGCCAAGGAATCAGGGGGGGAATGAACACTGAAGCTTTCTTT | CASSQGIRGGMNTEAFF
TRBJ1-2 | few | TRBV9 | . | TGTGCCAGCAGCCCGCTCTCGGGATCCCCGTACTATGGCTACACCTTC | CASSPLSGSPYYGYTF
TRBJ2-3 | few | TRBV11-1 | . | TGTGCCAGCAGCTTCTGGCAGGGAGGCACAGATACGCAGTATTTT | CASSFWQGGTDTQYF
TRBJ2-1 | . | TRBV6-1 | . | TGTGCCAGCAGTGAACGCTACAATGAGCAGTTCTTC | CASSERYNEQFF
TRBJ1-4 | . | TRBV5-1 | TRBD1 | TGCGCCAGCAGCATAGGGGACAGGGGATCGGCGAGTGAACTGTTTTTT | CASSIGDRGSASELFF
TRBJ1-2 | . | TRBV20-1 | . | TGCAGTGCTAGGGCCAGCTATGGCTACACCTTC | CSARASYGYTF
TRBJ2-7 | . | TRBV5-1 | . | TGCGCCAGCAGCTTATTGGGAGGCGAGCAGTACTTC | CASSLLGGEQYF
TRBJ2-3 | . | TRBV13 | . | TGTGCCAGCAGCTCCCGTCGGGGGGCAGGTGATACGCAGTATTTT | CASSSRRGAGDTQYF
TRBJ2-2 | few | TRBV12-5 | TRBD2 | TGTGCTAGTGGTTTGGACCGTAGCGGGATGATTATCCGCGGGGAGCTGTTTTTT | CASGLDRSGMIIRGELFF
TRBJ1-4 | . | TRBV7-9 | TRBD1 | TGTGCCAGCAGCTTAGCAGGGGGCGAAAAACTGTTTTTT | CASSLAGGEKLFF
TRBJ2-2 | . | TRBV9 | . | TGTGCCAGCAGCGTAGGGGTAGGGGTGGACACCGGGGAGCTGTTTTTT | CASSVGVGVDTGELFF
TRBJ1-2 | . | TRBV19 | . | TGTGCCAGTAGTATCGGCCACAATCAGGGGGGCTACACCTTC | CASSIGHNQGGYTF
TRBJ2-2 | few | TRBV7-9 | TRBD1 | TGTGCCAGCAGCTTACGAGGACAGGGCGGTAACACCGGGGAGCTGTTTTTT | CASSLRGQGGNTGELFF
TRBJ1-2 | few | TRBV18 | . | TGTGCCAGCTATCCCTCAGGGGTTCCCTATGGCTACACCTTC | CASYPSGVPYGYTF
TRBJ2-7 | few | TRBV29-1 | . | TGCAGCGGATCCTCCGGGACTGGCTACGAGCAGTACTTC | CSGSSGTGYEQYF